This entry concerns a single T cell receptor (beta chain). Alongside a J-beta primer mix, a sample-barcoded 5' primer served in a second PCR lasting about 6 to 11 cycles. Each CDR3 protein gets one entry after TCRdb re-called the 5' RACE reads with MiXCR. Among 2 million or so distinct CDR3 sequences listed, 49% were seen once. The data originate from a study of blood T cells in healthy people across ages. The length of the CDR3 is 13 residues. CDR1 is SGHVS, CDR2 FQNEAQ, per germline. This sequence originates from a woman between 35 and 50 years old in good health. Material for sequencing was blood. The chain recombines TRBV7-8 with TRBJ2-1; no clear D. The J call is in doubt because the DNA end fits TRBJ2-7 better. The CDR3 DNA sequence: TGTGCCAGCAGCGCCCCTCTTGACAATGAGCAGTACTTC. It specifies CASSAPLDNEQYF.